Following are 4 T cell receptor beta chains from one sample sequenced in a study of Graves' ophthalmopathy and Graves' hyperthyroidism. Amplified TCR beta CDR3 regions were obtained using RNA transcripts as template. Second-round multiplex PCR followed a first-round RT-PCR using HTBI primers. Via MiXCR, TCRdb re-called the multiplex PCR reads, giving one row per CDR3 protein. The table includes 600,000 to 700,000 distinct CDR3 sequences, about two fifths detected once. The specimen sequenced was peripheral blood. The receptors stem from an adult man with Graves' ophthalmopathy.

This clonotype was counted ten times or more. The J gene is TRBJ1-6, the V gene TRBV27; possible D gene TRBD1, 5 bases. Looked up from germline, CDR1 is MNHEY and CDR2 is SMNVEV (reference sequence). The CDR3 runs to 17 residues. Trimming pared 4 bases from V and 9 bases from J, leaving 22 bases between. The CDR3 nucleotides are TGTGCCAGCAGTTCCTCGTCGGGGCAGGGCAACGTTTCACCCCTCCACTTT. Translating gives CASSSSSGQGNVSPLHF.

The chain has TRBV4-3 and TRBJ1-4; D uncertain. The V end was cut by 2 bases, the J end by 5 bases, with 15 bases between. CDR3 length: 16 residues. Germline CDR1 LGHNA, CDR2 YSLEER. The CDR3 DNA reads TGCGCCAGCAGCCAAAGCGGATCGTCCGAAAATGAAAAACTGTTTTTT. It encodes CASSQSGSSENEKLFF.

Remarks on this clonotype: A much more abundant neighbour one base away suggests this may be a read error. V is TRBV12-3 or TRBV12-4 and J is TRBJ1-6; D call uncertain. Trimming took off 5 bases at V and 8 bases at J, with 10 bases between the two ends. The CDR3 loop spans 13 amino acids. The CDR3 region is CASSRTDYSPLHF. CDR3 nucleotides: TGTGCCAGCAGTCGGACGGATTATTCACCCCTCCACTTT.

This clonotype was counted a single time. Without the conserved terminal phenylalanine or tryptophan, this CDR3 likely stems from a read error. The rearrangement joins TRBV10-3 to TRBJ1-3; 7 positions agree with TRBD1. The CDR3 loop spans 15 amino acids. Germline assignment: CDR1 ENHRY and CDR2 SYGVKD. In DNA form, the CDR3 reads TGTGCCAGCAGTGACGCCAACAGGGGACGAAACACCATATATATT. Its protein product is CASSDANRGRNTIYI.